This record concerns one TCR beta chain sequence. This receptor's antigen is unknown. No much larger clone exists at a distance of one base, and base qualities are not known. To prepare the library, the immunoSEQ multiplex PCR assay was applied. For the multiplex PCR, a mixture combining 60 forward primers for TCR Vbeta segments and 13 reverse primers for TCR Jbeta segments was used. The CDR3 region of rearranged TCR beta genes was amplified from genomic DNA by a multiplex PCR assay. On the Illumina HiSeq System, the amplified TCR beta libraries were sequenced as 87-base-pair reads. Per the authors' processing: Across the 670 or so repertoires, a later analysis counted 78 million or so unique TCR beta chains, approximately 10 million of which were shared by at least two donors. Raw reads were error-corrected and collapsed into unique sequences with a nearest-neighbor algorithm that merged closely related sequences to remove PCR and sequencing errors. To assign V, D and J gene segments, CDR3 sequences were aligned to IMGT reference sequences. For a sequence to be retained, a match of at least six nucleotides to both a V gene segment and a J gene segment was required. Rearrangements were called productive when the CDR3 lacked stop codons and stayed in frame with V and J; all others were non-productive. CDR3 was defined by IMGT convention, running from the second conserved V-encoded cysteine to the conserved J-encoded phenylalanine. In an earlier analysis of approximately 500 of the donors, sequences lacking an unambiguous match to a single V gene segment were excluded. An earlier analysis of about 590 of the donors classified V segments as functional when productive rearrangements were above 56.7% and as segregating when the standard deviation between donors was above 5%. A statistical classification framework was developed to diagnose cytomegalovirus status using the catalog of TCR beta chain sequences. In a later analysis, V and J genes were assigned by comparing TCR nucleotide sequences against IMGT/GENE-DB human TR gene sequences. Using the TCRdist pipeline, a later analysis assigned CDR3 sequences along with most-parsimonious VDJ recombination scenarios. In a later analysis, each TCR beta chain was defined by its CDR3 amino acid sequence together with its V-gene family, and reads without a unique V-gene family were excluded. A later analysis removed over 500 highly shared, low-generation-probability nucleotide sequences to deal with suspected cross-contamination and a sequencing artifact. In a later analysis, a clonal expansion index for each public chain was calculated from normalized within-repertoire ranks of inferred template counts. In a later analysis, generation probabilities were computed using a VDJ recombination model fitted to out-of-frame rearrangements, and the results were checked against IGoR. A later analysis scored TCR-TCR, TCR-HLA and TCR-CMV co-occurrence with hypergeometric tests, applying a repertoire-size bias correction to TCR pairs. To estimate false discovery rates, a later analysis permuted the HLA or CMV assignments 20 times. In a later analysis, co-occurring TCRs were grouped using DBSCAN, with TCRdist sequence similarity added in when clustering inside HLA-allele-positive subsets. Repertoires with fewer than 30,000 or more than 120,000 public chains were left out of co-occurrence clustering, as were five repertoires with anomalous nucleotide sharing. This is the immuneACCESS table as TCRdb keeps it, with only in-frame sequences that have V and J called. A part of the clones is gone; compared with another copy, unresolved V genes explain less than half, and the rest is unexplained. The V and J calls and the clone size are those of that table, but D and trimming were determined from the DNA. Here the sample has around 68,000 clones; about 75% occur a single time. The biggest ten clones account for about 8% of the sample.

The sample belongs to a study of cytomegalovirus exposure and HLA in healthy donors (dated by TCRdb to the late 2010s). Looking at the study overall: In an earlier analysis of around 540 of the donors, less than 350 Gb of sequence data and some 100 million unique TCR beta sequences from about 190 million T cells were reported. An early release that covered about 600 HLA-typed donors contained around 330 gigabases of sequencing data and 85 million to 100 million unique TCR sequences. Among the roughly 400 genotyped donors, approximately 76% belonged to the genetic ancestry cluster associated with self-reported Caucasian donors. The aim of the study was to test whether cataloging public T cell receptors could identify signatures of past pathogen exposure. The study profiled the T cell repertoires of 500 to 800 subjects by immunosequencing and related them to cytomegalovirus serostatus. In addition to the first cohort of approximately 650 subjects, a separate validation cohort of approximately 120 different subjects was used. The study combined high-throughput TCR immunosequencing, statistical association of individual TCRs with disease status, and machine learning to predict cytomegalovirus infection status. A later analysis re-examined previously published TCR beta repertoires from more than 550 donors and added high-resolution HLA genotyping to investigate patterns of TCR occurrence. The later analysis used no new phenotypic data to find candidate immune exposures, relying instead on TCR beta sequences and their occurrence across donors. An earlier analysis of about 600 of the donors used high-throughput TCR beta sequencing to judge whether each TCR beta V gene segment behaved as functional or pseudogenic. Donor age, sex, ethnicity and CMV serostatus were compiled alongside the repertoire data. A later genetic analysis took genome-wide SNP genotypes for about 60% of the roughly 670 donors and used that subset as a discovery cohort. Every discovery cohort repertoire had been produced on one sequencing platform. Class I and class II HLA loci were covered by the typing at four-digit resolution. The number of donors typed differed by locus, with about 629-640 for A, B, C, DRB1 and DQB1, over 500 for DQA1, 606 for DPA1, and some 440 for DPB1. A handful of DR-DQ haplotypes were treated as single units for association and clustering because of strong linkage in the cohort. On average, over 200,000 unique TCR beta nucleotide sequences were sequenced per donor among more than 350 genotyped donors of the cohort, with roughly 18% of those sequences being non-productive.

The cohort consisted of hundreds of healthy bone marrow donors. At the time of sampling, all cohort members were nominally healthy, though unrecorded immune exposures were likely present. The donor was CMV seropositive and was included in the group of 289 seropositive cohort members. Each donor provided a peripheral blood sample, and peripheral blood mononuclear cells were used for TCR beta sequencing. Genomic DNA was extracted from the blood cell samples with the Qiagen DNeasy Blood Extraction Kit. Trimming removed 3 bases from V and 3 bases from J; the gene matches leave 9 bases unexplained. Looking up the germline V gene yields CDR1 SGHDT and CDR2 YYEEEE. The CDR3 has 16 amino acids, counting the end cysteine and phenylalanine. Only the CDR3 part of the read is kept: 48 bases, read in frame from the first base. Results and caveats for the whole study, not just this receptor: A few of the identified cytomegalovirus-associated TCR beta chains were confirmed in vitro to be specific for cytomegalovirus antigens. It was suggested by the authors that the approach could potentially be generalized to other disease states and immunological phenotypes. This cohort had only TCR beta chains sequenced, and the lack of alpha or paired-chain data limited which features could be detected. Immune exposure information for the cohort was limited to CMV serostatus. The classifier was reported to diagnose cytomegalovirus status with high specificity and sensitivity in both the original cohort and the validation cohort. The earlier analysis of almost 600 of the donors excluded 15 to 20 rarely observed V segments, including chromosome 9 orphons, because counts were too low. When HLA alleles, especially DR and DQ, strongly co-occurred, TCR associations were difficult to assign to individual alleles. In an earlier analysis of approximately 590 of the donors, most TCR beta V segments appeared in productive rearrangements about 87% or about 30% of the time, broadly matching IMGT annotations. In a later analysis, HLA-associated TCR beta chains were found to be more clonally expanded and to have lower generation probabilities than equally common non-associated chains. Presence/absence analyses assumed roughly uniform sequencing depth across donors, an assumption that may not hold. An association between a missense DCLRE1C variant and V-gene and J-gene trimming of TCR beta chains was found in a later genetic analysis and replicated in an independent cohort. Linkage disequilibrium might explain the correlated functional status among segregating V segments, but an unknown experimental factor could not be ruled out. In a later genetic analysis, fewer N-insertions in productive TCRs were reported among donors in an Asian-associated ancestry cluster than the roughly 700-donor mean. Most TCR sequences were seen in very few donors, while some public TCRs were found in many individuals. A further reported finding was that TCR beta sequences accurately predicted the HLA-A and HLA-B alleles for most subjects in the first cohort. Because the 87-base-pair reads could not distinguish some IMGT-functional V segments, including TRBV6-2 and TRBV6-3, those segments were excluded. The study listed 164 TCR beta chains as associated with cytomegalovirus. At a false discovery rate of 0.05, a later analysis linked some 18,000 TCR beta sequences to specific HLA alleles. Several of the top co-occurrence clusters appeared to be linked to parvovirus B19, influenza, CMV and Epstein-Barr virus, according to a later analysis. Because some donors lacked HLA typing at each locus, the association tests relied only on the typed subset. In a later analysis, TCR association rates were found to vary across HLA loci, with the most associated TCRs seen for DRB1 alleles and the fewest for HLA-C alleles. Most CMV-associated TCR beta chains appeared to be HLA-restricted in a later analysis, and the HLA associations seemed to be driven largely by CMV exposure. A group of highly shared sequence variants was considered likely to be a technical artifact of the sequencing pipeline.

The chain is encoded by TRBV5-6 joined to TRBJ2-7, with 10 bases aligning to TRBD1. Sequencing input: PBMCs. The source is a woman aged 25-40 years in good health and CMV-seropositive. The CDR3 protein: CASSSPHWDRGYEQYF. The nucleotide sequence is given as TGTGCCAGCAGCTCCCCCCATTGGGACAGGGGCTACGAGCAGTACTTC.